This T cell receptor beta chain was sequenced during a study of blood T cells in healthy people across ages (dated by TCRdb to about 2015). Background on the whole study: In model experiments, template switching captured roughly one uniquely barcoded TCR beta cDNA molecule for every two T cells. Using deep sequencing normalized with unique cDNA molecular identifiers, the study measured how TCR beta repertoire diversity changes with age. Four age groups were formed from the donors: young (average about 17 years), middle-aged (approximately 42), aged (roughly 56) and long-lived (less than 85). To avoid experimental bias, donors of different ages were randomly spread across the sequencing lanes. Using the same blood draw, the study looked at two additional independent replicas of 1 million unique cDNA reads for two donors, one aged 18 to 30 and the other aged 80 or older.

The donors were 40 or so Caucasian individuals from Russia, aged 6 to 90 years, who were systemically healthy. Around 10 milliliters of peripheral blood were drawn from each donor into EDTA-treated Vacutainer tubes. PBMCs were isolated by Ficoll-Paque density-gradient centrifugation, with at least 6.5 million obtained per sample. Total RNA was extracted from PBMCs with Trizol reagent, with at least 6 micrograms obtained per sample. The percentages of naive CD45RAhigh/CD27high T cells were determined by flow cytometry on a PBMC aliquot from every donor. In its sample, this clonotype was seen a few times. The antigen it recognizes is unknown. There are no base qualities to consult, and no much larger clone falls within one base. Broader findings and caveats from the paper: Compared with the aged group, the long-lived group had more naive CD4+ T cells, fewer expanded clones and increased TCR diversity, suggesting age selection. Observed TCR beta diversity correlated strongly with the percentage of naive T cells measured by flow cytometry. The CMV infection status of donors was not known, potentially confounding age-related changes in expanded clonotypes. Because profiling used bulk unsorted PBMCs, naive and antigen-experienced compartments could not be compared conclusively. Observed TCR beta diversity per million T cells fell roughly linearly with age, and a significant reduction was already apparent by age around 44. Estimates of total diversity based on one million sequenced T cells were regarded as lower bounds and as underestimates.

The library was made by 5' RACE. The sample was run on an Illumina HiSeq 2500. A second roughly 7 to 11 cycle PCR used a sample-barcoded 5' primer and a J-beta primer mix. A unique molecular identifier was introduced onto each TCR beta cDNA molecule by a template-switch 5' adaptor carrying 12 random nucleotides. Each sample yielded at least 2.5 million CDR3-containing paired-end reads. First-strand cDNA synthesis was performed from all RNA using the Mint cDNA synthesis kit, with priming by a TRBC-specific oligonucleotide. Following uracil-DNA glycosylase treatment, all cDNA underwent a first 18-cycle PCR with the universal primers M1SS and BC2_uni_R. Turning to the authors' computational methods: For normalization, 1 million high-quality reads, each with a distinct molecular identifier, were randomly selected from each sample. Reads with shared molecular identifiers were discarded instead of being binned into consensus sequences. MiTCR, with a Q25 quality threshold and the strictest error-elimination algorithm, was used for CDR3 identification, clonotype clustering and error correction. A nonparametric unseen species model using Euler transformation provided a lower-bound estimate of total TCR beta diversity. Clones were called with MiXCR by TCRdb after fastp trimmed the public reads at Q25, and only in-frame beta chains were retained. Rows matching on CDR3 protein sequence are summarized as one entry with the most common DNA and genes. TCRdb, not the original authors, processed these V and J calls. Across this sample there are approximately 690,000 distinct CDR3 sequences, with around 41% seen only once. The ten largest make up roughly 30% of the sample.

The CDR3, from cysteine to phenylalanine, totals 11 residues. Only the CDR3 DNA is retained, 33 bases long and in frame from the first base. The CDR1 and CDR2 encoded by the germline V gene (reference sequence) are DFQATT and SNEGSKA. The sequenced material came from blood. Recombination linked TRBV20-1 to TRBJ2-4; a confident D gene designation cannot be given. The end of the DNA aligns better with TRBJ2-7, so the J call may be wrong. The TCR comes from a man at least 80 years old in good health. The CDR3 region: CSAGVLYEQYF. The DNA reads TGCAGTGCTGGAGTATTATACGAGCAGTACTTC.